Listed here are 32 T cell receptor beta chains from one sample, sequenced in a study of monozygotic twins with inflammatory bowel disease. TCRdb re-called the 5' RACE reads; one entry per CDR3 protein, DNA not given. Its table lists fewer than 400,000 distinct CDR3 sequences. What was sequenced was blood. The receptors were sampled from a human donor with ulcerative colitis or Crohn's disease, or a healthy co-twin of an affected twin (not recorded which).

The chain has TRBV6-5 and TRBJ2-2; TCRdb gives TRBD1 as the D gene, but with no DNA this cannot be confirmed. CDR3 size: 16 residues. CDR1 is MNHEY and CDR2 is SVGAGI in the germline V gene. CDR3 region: CASSYRLDSATGELFF.

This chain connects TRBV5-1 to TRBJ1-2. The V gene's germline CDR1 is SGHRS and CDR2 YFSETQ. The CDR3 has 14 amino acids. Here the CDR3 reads CASSMDINNYGYTF.

This chain's CDR3 is CASADSTGGKNQPQHF. The chain recombines TRBV12-3 or TRBV12-4 with TRBJ1-5; TCRdb returns TRBD1, unconfirmable since there is no DNA. The CDR3 runs 16 residues.

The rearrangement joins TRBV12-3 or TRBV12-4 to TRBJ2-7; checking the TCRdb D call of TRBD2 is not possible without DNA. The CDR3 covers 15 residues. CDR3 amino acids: CASRRTSGGTYEQYF.

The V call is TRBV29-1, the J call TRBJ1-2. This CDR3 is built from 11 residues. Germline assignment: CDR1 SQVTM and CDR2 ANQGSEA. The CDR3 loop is CRTDGNYGYTF. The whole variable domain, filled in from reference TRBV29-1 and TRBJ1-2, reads SAVISQKPSRDICQRGTSLTIQCQVDSQVTMMFWYRQQPGQSLTLIATANQGSEATYESGFVIDKFPISRPNLTFSTLTVSNMSPEDSSIYLCRTDGNYGYTFGSGTRLTVV.

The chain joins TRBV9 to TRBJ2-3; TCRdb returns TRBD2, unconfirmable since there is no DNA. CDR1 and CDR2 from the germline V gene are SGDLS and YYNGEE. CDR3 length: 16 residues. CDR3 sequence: CASSVGYAGVTDTQYF.

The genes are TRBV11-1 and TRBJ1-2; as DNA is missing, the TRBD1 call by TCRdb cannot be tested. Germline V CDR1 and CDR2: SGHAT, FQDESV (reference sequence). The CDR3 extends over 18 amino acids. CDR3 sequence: CASSPTARGGHQKDGYTF.

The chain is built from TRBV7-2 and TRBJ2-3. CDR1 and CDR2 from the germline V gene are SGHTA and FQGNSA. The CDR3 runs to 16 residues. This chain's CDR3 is CASSSDSSRSTDTQYF.

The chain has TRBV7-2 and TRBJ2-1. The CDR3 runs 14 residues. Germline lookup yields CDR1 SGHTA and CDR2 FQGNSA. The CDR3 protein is CASMGGNSYNEQFF.

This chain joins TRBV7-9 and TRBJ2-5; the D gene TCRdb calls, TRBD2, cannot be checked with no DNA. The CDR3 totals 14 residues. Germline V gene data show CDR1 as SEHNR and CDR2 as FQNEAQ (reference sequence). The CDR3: CASRLNAGGETQYF.

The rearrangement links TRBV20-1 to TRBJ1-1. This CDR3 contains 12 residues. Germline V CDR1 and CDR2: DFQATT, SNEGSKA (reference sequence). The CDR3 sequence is CSAYGPNTEAFF.

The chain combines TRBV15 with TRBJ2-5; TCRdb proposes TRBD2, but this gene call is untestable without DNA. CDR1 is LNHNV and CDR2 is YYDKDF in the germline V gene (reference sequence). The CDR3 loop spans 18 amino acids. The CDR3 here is CATSRDGTSGGPQETQYF.

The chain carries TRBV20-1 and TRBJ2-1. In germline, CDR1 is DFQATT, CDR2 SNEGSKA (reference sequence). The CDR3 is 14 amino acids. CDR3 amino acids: CSARDYRSYNEQFF.

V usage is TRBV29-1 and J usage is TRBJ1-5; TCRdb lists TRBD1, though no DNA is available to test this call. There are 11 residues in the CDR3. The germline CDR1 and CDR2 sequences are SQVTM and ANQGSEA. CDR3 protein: CSVLRQGTQHF. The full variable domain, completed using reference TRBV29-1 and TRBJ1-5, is SAVISQKPSRDICQRGTSLTIQCQVDSQVTMMFWYRQQPGQSLTLIATANQGSEATYESGFVIDKFPISRPNLTFSTLTVSNMSPEDSSIYLCSVLRQGTQHFGDGTRLSIL.

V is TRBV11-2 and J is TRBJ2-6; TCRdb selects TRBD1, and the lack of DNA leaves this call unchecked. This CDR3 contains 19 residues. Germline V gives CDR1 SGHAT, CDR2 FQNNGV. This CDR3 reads CANPGPRDNFGSGANVLTF.

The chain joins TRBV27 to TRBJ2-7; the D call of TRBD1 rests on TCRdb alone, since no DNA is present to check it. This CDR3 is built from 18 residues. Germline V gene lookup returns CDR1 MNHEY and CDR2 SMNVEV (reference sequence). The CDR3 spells CASRPYSTMGQAAYEQYF.

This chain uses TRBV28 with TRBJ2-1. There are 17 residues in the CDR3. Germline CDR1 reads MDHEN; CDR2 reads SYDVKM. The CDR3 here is CASTPTLGGTSYNEQFF.

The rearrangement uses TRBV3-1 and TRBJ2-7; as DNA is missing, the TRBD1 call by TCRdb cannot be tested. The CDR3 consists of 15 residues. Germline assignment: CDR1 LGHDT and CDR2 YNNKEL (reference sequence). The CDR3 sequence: CASSPRTEFPYEQYF.

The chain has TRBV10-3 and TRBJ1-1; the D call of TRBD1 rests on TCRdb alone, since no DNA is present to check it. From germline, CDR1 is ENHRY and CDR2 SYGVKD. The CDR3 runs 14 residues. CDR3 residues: CAISDWGADTEAFF.

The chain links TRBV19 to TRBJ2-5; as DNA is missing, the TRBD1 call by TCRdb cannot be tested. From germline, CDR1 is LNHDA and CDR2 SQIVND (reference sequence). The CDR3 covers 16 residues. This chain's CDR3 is CASSIDLRGSMKTQYF. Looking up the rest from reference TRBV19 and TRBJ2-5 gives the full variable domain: DGGITQSPKYLFRKEGQNVTLSCEQNLNHDAMYWYRQDPGQGLRLIYYSQIVNDFQKGDIAEGYSVSREKKESFPLTVTSAQKNPTAFYLCASSIDLRGSMKTQYFGPGTRLLVL.

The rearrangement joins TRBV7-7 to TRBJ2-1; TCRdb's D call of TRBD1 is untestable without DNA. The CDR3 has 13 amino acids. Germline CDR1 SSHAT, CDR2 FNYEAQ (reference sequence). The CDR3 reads CASSLGGVSRQFF.

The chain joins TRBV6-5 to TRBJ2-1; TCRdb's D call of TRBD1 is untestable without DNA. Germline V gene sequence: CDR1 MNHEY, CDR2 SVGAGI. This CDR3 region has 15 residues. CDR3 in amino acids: CASSYGQGASNEQFF.

CDR3 residues: CASSFRDWGTGELFF. The J gene is TRBJ2-2, the V gene TRBV12-3 or TRBV12-4. The CDR3 spans 15 residues.

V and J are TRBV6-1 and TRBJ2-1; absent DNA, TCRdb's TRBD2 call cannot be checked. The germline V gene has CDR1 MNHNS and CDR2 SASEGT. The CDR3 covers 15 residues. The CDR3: CASNFGTRISSEQFF.

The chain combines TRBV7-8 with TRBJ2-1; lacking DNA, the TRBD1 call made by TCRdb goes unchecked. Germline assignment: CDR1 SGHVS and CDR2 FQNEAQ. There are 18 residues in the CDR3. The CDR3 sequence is CASSLSTDLDRGKNEQFF. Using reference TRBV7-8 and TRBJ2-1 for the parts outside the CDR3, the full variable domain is GAGVSQSPRYKVAKRGQDVALRCDPISGHVSLFWYQQALGQGPEFLTYFQNEAQLDKSGLPSDRFFAERPEGSVSTLKIQRTQQEDSAVYLCASSLSTDLDRGKNEQFFGPGTRLTVL.

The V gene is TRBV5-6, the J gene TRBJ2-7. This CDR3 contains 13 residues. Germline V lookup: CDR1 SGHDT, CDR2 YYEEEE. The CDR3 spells CASSFKSSYEQYF.

The chain's CDR3 is CACSLYQETQYF. The chain uses TRBV12-3 or TRBV12-4 and TRBJ2-5. The CDR3 runs to 12 residues.

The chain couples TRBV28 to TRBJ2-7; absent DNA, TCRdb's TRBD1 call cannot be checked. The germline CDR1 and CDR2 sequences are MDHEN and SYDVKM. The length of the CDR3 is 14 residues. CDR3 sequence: CASSPTGTLYEQYF.

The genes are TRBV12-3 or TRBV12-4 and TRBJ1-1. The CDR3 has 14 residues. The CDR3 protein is CASSPLLEYTEAFF.

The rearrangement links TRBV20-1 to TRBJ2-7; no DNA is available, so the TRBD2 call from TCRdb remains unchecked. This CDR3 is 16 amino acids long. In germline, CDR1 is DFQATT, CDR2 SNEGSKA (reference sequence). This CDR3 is CSASGTSGMSSYEQYF.

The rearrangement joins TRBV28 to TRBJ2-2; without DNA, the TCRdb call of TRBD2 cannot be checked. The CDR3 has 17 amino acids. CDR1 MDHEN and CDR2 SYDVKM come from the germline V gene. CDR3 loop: CASSFWTPAGGPGELFF.

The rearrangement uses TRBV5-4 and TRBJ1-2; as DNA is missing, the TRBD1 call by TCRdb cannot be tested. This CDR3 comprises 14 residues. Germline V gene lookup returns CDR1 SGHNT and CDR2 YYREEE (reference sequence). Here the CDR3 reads CASSLESGLNGYTF. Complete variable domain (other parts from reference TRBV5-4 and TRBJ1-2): ETGVTQSPTHLIKTRGQQVTLRCSSQSGHNTVSWYQQALGQGPQFIFQYYREEENGRGNFPPRFSGLQFPNYSSELNVNALELDDSALYLCASSLESGLNGYTFGSGTRLTVV.